This T cell receptor (beta chain) was obtained from a study of shared clonotypes between healthy human individuals. The assay was immunoSEQ multiplex PCR, and TCRdb's table has in-frame clones only and misses some. This sample has some 2.4 million clones, with roughly 93% found just once. The CDR3 is 15 amino acids. V dropped 4 bases and J dropped 1; count of bases not matched to a gene: 4. CDR1 and CDR2 from the germline V gene are MGHRA and YSYEKL. The TCR comes from a man between 18 and 35 years old in good health. Some clones in this sample may be carry-over from other donors' samples. This chain uses TRBV4-1 with TRBJ1-5, with 7 bases that match TRBD1. The sample was naive CD4+ T cells from PBMCs. As for subset: CD45RA+ positively selected. As DNA, the CDR3 is TGCGCCAGCAGCCTACAGGGGTACAGCAATCAGCCCCAGCATTTT. Residues: CASSLQGYSNQPQHF.